Below are 25 T cell receptor beta chains sequenced from a single sample in a study of cytomegalovirus exposure and HLA in healthy donors. The data were produced by immunoSEQ multiplex PCR, yet TCRdb's version contains in-frame clones alone and is incomplete. Counted here are some 340,000 clones, about 85% occurring once; the ten biggest clones make up more than 0.9%. Sequencing was performed on PBMCs. The source of these receptors is a woman in her twenties or thirties in good health and CMV-seropositive.

The V call is TRBV6-5, the J call TRBJ2-7; D is undetermined. The CDR3 extends over 14 amino acids. Trimming took off 4 bases at V and 0 bases at J, with 10 bases between the two ends. Germline CDR1 MNHEY, CDR2 SVGAGI. CDR3 nucleotide sequence: TGTGCCAGCAGTTTCACAGTGCTCTCCTACGAGCAGTACTTC. Translation: CASSFTVLSYEQYF.

The chain joins TRBV5-1 to TRBJ2-3, with TRBD2 identical over 9 bases. The CDR3 is 16 amino acids. V trimming: 0 bases; J trimming: 0 bases; junction bases outside the gene matches: 2. Germline V lookup: CDR1 SGHRS, CDR2 YFSETQ. In DNA, the CDR3 is TGCGCCAGCAGCTTGGGACTAGCGGAGAGCACAGATACGCAGTATTTT. Residues: CASSLGLAESTDTQYF.

CDR3 bases: TGTGCCAGCAGTAACGCCAGGGCCTATGGCTACACCTTC. This encodes CASSNARAYGYTF. V gene TRBV27 combines with J gene TRBJ1-2; D possibly corresponds to TRBD1 (5 bases). Trimming left V 5 bases short and J 4 bases short, with 11 bases between. The CDR3 extends over 13 amino acids. In germline, CDR1 is MNHEY, CDR2 SMNVEV (reference sequence).

The rearrangement uses TRBV2 and TRBJ2-3; no definite D call. The CDR3 is 12 residues long. Looked up from germline, CDR1 is SNHLY and CDR2 is FYNNEI. V was trimmed by 0 bases and J by 6 bases, leaving 4 bases between them. The CDR3 bases are TGTGCCAGCAGTGAAGCGGAGGATACGCAGTATTTT. Its translation: CASSEAEDTQYF. The full variable domain, in which reference TRBV2 and TRBJ2-3 provide the parts outside the CDR3, is EPEVTQTPSHQVTQMGQEVILRCVPISNHLYFYWYRQILGQKVEFLVSFYNNEISEKSEIFDDQFSVERPDGSNFTLKIRSTKLEDSAMYFCASSEAEDTQYFGPGTRLTVL.

The chain has TRBV9 and TRBJ2-5; TRBD2 aligns across 8 bases. Losses at the gene ends were 1 base for V and 5 bases for J; bases not matched to a gene: 7. Germline V gives CDR1 SGDLS, CDR2 YYNGEE. This CDR3 has 15 amino acids. The CDR3 region is CASSVKGLVTETQYF. The CDR3 DNA follows: TGTGCCAGCAGCGTAAAGGGACTAGTGACTGAGACCCAGTACTTC. Full variable domain (outside the CDR3, taken from reference TRBV9 and TRBJ2-5): DSGVTQTPKHLITATGQRVTLRCSPRSGDLSVYWYQQSLDQGLQFLIQYYNGEERAKGNILERFSAQQFPDLHSELNLSSLELGDSALYFCASSVKGLVTETQYFGPGTRLLVL.

The rearrangement joins TRBV29-1 to TRBJ2-3, with D hard to call. The V gene lost 7 bases and the J gene lost 2 bases, with 10 bases spanning the gap. This CDR3 is built from 12 residues. Germline V gives CDR1 SQVTM, CDR2 ANQGSEA. CDR3 sequence (DNA): TGCAGCGCTGACCCAACCACAGATACGCAGTATTTT. It translates to CSADPTTDTQYF.

This chain links TRBV5-1 with TRBJ2-1; 13 nucleotides match TRBD2. This CDR3 is 16 amino acids long. CDR1 is SGHRS and CDR2 is YFSETQ in the germline V gene. With V trimmed by 2 bases and J by 6 bases, 5 bases remained unmatched. The CDR3, as DNA: TGCGCCAGCAGCTTAAGACTAGCGGGGGGTCTCAATGAGCAGTTCTTC. Encoded protein: CASSLRLAGGLNEQFF.

The chain combines TRBV11-2 with TRBJ1-5; 7 bases fit TRBD1. Germline V gene sequence: CDR1 SGHAT, CDR2 FQNNGV. With 1 base clipped from V and 11 bases from J, the junction kept 11 bases outside the gene matches. The CDR3 runs to 15 residues. The CDR3 coding sequence is TGTGCCAGCAGCTTAGGGGACAGTGCGGGCCTCTCCCAGCATTTT. This codes for CASSLGDSAGLSQHF.

This clone was observed a handful of times. The same CDR3 also results from other DNA sequences found in this sample. J is TRBJ1-1 and V is TRBV9; D not certain. The germline V gene encodes CDR1 SGDLS and CDR2 YYNGEE. This CDR3 has 14 residues. Trimming pared 0 bases from V and 1 base from J, leaving 7 bases between. The CDR3 DNA reads as TGTGCCAGCAGCGTAGGCCGGGGGAACACTGAAGCTTTCTTT. This encodes CASSVGRGNTEAFF.

The chain has TRBV28 and TRBJ2-7; 8 bases are shared with TRBD1. Per the germline V gene, CDR1 is MDHEN and CDR2 is SYDVKM. The J segment lost 5 bases and the V segment lost 6 bases, leaving 3 bases of the junction unmatched. The CDR3 has 12 residues. The CDR3 DNA is TGTGCCAGCAGGTCGACAGGGGACGAGCAGTACTTC. This codes for CASRSTGDEQYF.

The chain joins TRBV7-2 to TRBJ2-2; D ambiguous. The CDR3 has 17 residues. The V end lost 1 base, the J end lost 2 bases, and 14 bases lay between the germline ends. The germline V gene encodes CDR1 SGHTA and CDR2 FQGNSA. DNA for the CDR3: TGTGCCAGCAGCTTAGACTCTAGACCGGTAAACACCGGGGAGCTGTTTTTT. As protein: CASSLDSRPVNTGELFF.

The V and J genes are TRBV5-4 and TRBJ2-5; maybe TRBD1 (7 bases). Trimming pared 3 bases from V and 2 bases from J, leaving 11 bases between. The germline CDR1 and CDR2 sequences are SGHNT and YYREEE (reference sequence). CDR3 length: 14 amino acids. CDR3 in DNA: TGTGCCAGCAGCTCCGCAGGGGGGCAAGAGACCCAGTACTTC. This translates into CASSSAGGQETQYF. Full variable domain (remainder filled in from reference TRBV5-4 and TRBJ2-5): ETGVTQSPTHLIKTRGQQVTLRCSSQSGHNTVSWYQQALGQGPQFIFQYYREEENGRGNFPPRFSGLQFPNYSSELNVNALELDDSALYLCASSSAGGQETQYFGPGTRLLVL.

This chain connects TRBV19 to TRBJ2-3; D not resolved. The V end was cut by 6 bases, the J end by 1 base, with 5 bases between. Germline CDR1 reads LNHDA; CDR2 reads SQIVND (reference sequence). CDR3 size: 12 residues. Here the CDR3 DNA reads TGTGCCAGTAGCGGTCGCACAGATACGCAGTATTTT. Protein: CASSGRTDTQYF.

The rearrangement joins TRBV4-1 to TRBJ1-2; 11 bases align to TRBD1. The CDR3 totals 16 residues. The ends lost 1 base at V and 4 bases at J; junction bases unmatched: 5. CDR1 MGHRA and CDR2 YSYEKL come from the germline V gene. The CDR3 nucleotides are TGCGCCAGCAGCCAAGCGGGGACAGGGGGTGGCTATGGCTACACCTTC. Encoded protein: CASSQAGTGGGYGYTF.

J is TRBJ2-3 and V is TRBV5-1; 8 bases match TRBD2. Trimming at V came to 1 base and at J to 2 bases, leaving 3 bases not matched to a gene. The CDR3 sequence is 15 residues long. Per germline, CDR1 SGHRS and CDR2 YFSETQ. The CDR3 protein is CASSLLRGDTDTQYF. The CDR3 DNA is TGCGCCAGCAGCTTGTTGCGGGGGGACACAGATACGCAGTATTTT.

This rearrangement joins TRBV6-5 to TRBJ1-3; D gene ambiguous. V dropped 6 bases and J dropped 5 bases, with 8 bases sitting between them. CDR1 is MNHEY, CDR2 SVGAGI, per germline. This CDR3 comprises 12 residues. The DNA for the CDR3 is TGTGCCAGCAGAGACTCGAGAAACACCATATATTTT. Protein product: CASRDSRNTIYF.

The CDR3 sequence: CASSFRRGSSYEQYF. The DNA for the CDR3 is TGTGCCAGCAGCTTCCGGCGCGGTAGCTCCTACGAGCAGTACTTC. The rearrangement links TRBV7-9 to TRBJ2-7; D is uncertain. The CDR3 is 15 amino acids. V was cut by 3 bases and J by 0 bases, with 12 bases left in between. The germline CDR1 and CDR2 sequences are SEHNR and FQNEAQ (reference sequence).

The chain is built from TRBV27 and TRBJ1-5; D unresolved. This CDR3 is built from 15 residues. Between the trimmed V and J ends, which lost 3 bases and 2 bases, there was a span of 11 bases. Germline CDR1 and CDR2: MNHEY and SMNVEV (reference sequence). The CDR3 bases are TGTGCCAGCAGTTTGCTAGGGATAGGCAATCAGCCCCAGCATTTT. It encodes CASSLLGIGNQPQHF.

The chain joins TRBV30 to TRBJ2-5; the D is unclear. There are 12 residues in the CDR3. Germline V gene lookup returns CDR1 GTSNPN and CDR2 SVGIG (reference sequence). The V and J ends lost 1 base and 1 base respectively, with 4 bases between them. The CDR3 nucleotides read TGTGCCTGGAGTGAACCCCAAGAGACCCAGTACTTC. The encoded protein is CAWSEPQETQYF.

The chain combines TRBV5-1 with TRBJ2-1; 10 positions match TRBD2. Germline CDR1 reads SGHRS; CDR2 reads YFSETQ. V gave up 0 bases and J gave up 0 bases; unmatched junction bases: 3. The CDR3 covers 17 residues. CDR3 DNA: TGCGCCAGCAGCTTGGTAGCGGGAGGCCGCTCCTACAATGAGCAGTTCTTC. Translation: CASSLVAGGRSYNEQFF.

The rearrangement joins TRBV5-1 to TRBJ1-1, with D perhaps matching TRBD1 (5 bases). V lost 4 bases and J lost 1, with 11 bases in between. The CDR3 runs to 14 residues. Germline assignment: CDR1 SGHRS and CDR2 YFSETQ. CDR3 DNA sequence: TGCGCCAGCAGCCAAGGGACGGCGAACACTGAAGCTTTCTTT. Protein: CASSQGTANTEAFF. Combining the CDR3 with reference TRBV5-1 and TRBJ1-1 gives the whole variable domain KAGVTQTPRYLIKTRGQQVTLSCSPISGHRSVSWYQQTPGQGLQFLFEYFSETQRNKGNFPGRFSGRQFSNSRSEMNVSTLELGDSALYLCASSQGTANTEAFFGQGTRLTVV.

The chain couples TRBV5-6 to TRBJ1-4; 9 bases align to TRBD1. Per germline, CDR1 SGHDT and CDR2 YYEEEE. V shed 3 bases, J shed 4 bases, and the junction held 4 bases outside the gene matches. The CDR3 is made up of 15 amino acids. CDR3 amino acids: CASSSGTGLNEKLFF. CDR3 DNA: TGTGCCAGCAGCTCAGGGACAGGGCTTAATGAAAAACTGTTTTTT. The full variable domain, with the rest looked up from reference TRBV5-6 and TRBJ1-4, is DAGVTQSPTHLIKTRGQQVTLRCSPKSGHDTVSWYQQALGQGPQFIFQYYEEEERQRGNFPDRFSGHQFPNYSSELNVNALLLGDSALYLCASSSGTGLNEKLFFGSGTQLSVL.

This chain uses TRBV10-3 with TRBJ2-7; D may be TRBD2 (6 bases). The V end lost 4 bases, the J end lost 3 bases, and 19 bases lay between the germline ends. Per the germline V gene, CDR1 is ENHRY and CDR2 is SYGVKD. CDR3 length: 16 amino acids. In DNA form, the CDR3 reads TGTGCCATCAGTGGTTGGAGGGTAGTGGGAGACTACGAGCAGTACTTC. This translates into CAISGWRVVGDYEQYF.

The rearrangement uses TRBV6-4 and TRBJ1-2, with 7 bases lining up with TRBD1. CDR1 MRHNA and CDR2 SNTAGT come from the germline V gene. The trim removed 5 bases at V and 3 bases at J, leaving 3 bases unmatched. The CDR3 spans 13 residues. CDR3 residues: CASSKGQDYGYTF. Here the CDR3 DNA reads TGTGCCAGCAGTAAAGGACAGGACTATGGCTACACCTTC.

V usage is TRBV10-3 and J usage is TRBJ1-2, with unresolved D. The CDR3 runs to 13 residues. Germline-derived CDR1 and CDR2 are ENHRY and SYGVKD. V lost 6 bases and J 2 bases, leaving 10 bases between the germline ends. CDR3 nucleotides: TGTGCCATCAGGCCACCCCCGAACTATGGCTACACCTTC. Amino acids: CAIRPPPNYGYTF.